The 23 T cell receptor beta chains below all came from one sample that was sequenced in a study of blood T cell repertoires in COVID-19. Libraries were prepared by immunoSEQ multiplex PCR; TCRdb keeps only in-frame clonotypes and omits some of them. The table shows roughly 260,000 clones, with about 90% occurring only once. Sequences were obtained from peripheral blood. The receptors shown here come from a person under 35 with COVID-19, enrolled during active disease.

This rearrangement joins TRBV30 to TRBJ1-2; no reliable D call. Germline CDR1 GTSNPN, CDR2 SVGIG (reference sequence). The CDR3 sequence is 12 residues long. V dropped 5 bases and J dropped 8 bases, with 15 bases sitting between them. The CDR3 region has the DNA TGTGCCTGGGTGGGCGCTACAGAAGGCTACACCTTC. It yields the protein CAWVGATEGYTF.

The V gene is TRBV6-5, the J gene TRBJ2-2; tentatively, D is TRBD1 (5 bases). Trimming took 0 bases from V and 7 from J, leaving 9 bases between them. The V gene's germline CDR1 is MNHEY and CDR2 SVGAGI. This CDR3 has 14 residues. The CDR3 here is CASSYSGRVGELFF. For the CDR3, the DNA is TGTGCCAGCAGTTACTCCGGCAGGGTCGGGGAGCTGTTTTTT.

V gene TRBV5-6 combines with J gene TRBJ2-7; TRBD2 aligns across 9 bases. V lost 4 bases to trimming and J lost 2 bases; unmatched junction nucleotides: 10. CDR3 length: 16 amino acids. Germline CDR1 and CDR2: SGHDT and YYEEEE. The CDR3 sequence: CASSHLLAGAAYEQYF. The CDR3 nucleotides are TGTGCCAGCAGCCACCTCTTAGCGGGAGCTGCCTACGAGCAGTACTTC.

The rearrangement uses TRBV3-1 (or the pseudogene TRBV3-2) and TRBJ2-1, with 15 bases that match TRBD2. Germline V gene lookup returns CDR1 LGHDT and CDR2 YNNKEL (reference sequence). With V trimmed by 3 bases and J by 4 bases, 7 bases remained unmatched. The length of the CDR3 is 18 residues. The CDR3 loop reads CASSQRTSGRATYNEQFF. The CDR3 coding sequence is TGTGCCAGCAGCCAGCGGACTAGCGGGAGGGCGACTTACAATGAGCAGTTCTTC.

CDR3 protein: CASSQATGVGTEAFF. Here the CDR3 DNA reads TGCGCCAGCAGCCAAGCGACAGGGGTGGGCACTGAAGCTTTCTTT. This chain connects TRBV4-3 to TRBJ1-1; 8 positions match TRBD1. This CDR3 spans 15 amino acids. The germline V gene encodes CDR1 LGHNA and CDR2 YSLEER. Trimming at V came to 1 base and at J to 4 bases, leaving 5 bases not matched to a gene.

The chain links TRBV24-1 to TRBJ1-2, with D perhaps matching TRBD1 (6 bases). CDR3 size: 15 residues. The V gene lost 3 bases and the J gene lost 4 bases, with 14 bases spanning the gap. Germline CDR1 and CDR2: KGHDR and SFDVKD. The CDR3 protein is CATSDPRLQGYGYTF. As DNA, the CDR3 is TGTGCCACCAGTGATCCCCGGCTACAGGGCTATGGCTACACCTTC.

This clone appeared once. This chain uses TRBV30 with TRBJ2-3, with 8 bases aligning to TRBD2. Germline trimming cut 3 bases from V and 5 bases from J; bases unmatched to any gene: 4. This CDR3 is 13 amino acids long. Germline CDR1 and CDR2: GTSNPN and SVGIG (reference sequence). The CDR3 DNA reads TGTGCCTGGAGGCTAGCGGGTCTAGATACGCAGTATTTT. As protein: CAWRLAGLDTQYF.

The chain employs TRBV27 and TRBJ1-5, with D unclear. Germline V lookup: CDR1 MNHEY, CDR2 SMNVEV (reference sequence). The CDR3 runs 15 residues. V lost 8 bases and J 0 bases, leaving 14 bases between the germline ends. In DNA form, the CDR3 reads TGTGCCAGCGGGCCCCGGGATTATAGCAATCAGCCCCAGCATTTT. It codes for CASGPRDYSNQPQHF.

V usage is TRBV5-6 and J usage is TRBJ2-3; 7 nucleotides agree with TRBD2. The CDR3 is 16 residues long. V shed 3 bases, J shed 5 bases, and the junction held 12 bases outside the gene matches. Germline V CDR1 and CDR2: SGHDT, YYEEEE. The CDR3 sequence: CASSSSTSRVIDTQYF. The CDR3 nucleotides read TGTGCCAGCAGCTCCTCGACTAGCCGGGTAATAGATACGCAGTATTTT.

This sequence joins TRBV9 and TRBJ1-1, with D perhaps TRBD1 (5 bases). The CDR3 covers 15 residues. The V end lost 0 bases, the J end lost 4 bases, and 13 bases lay between the germline ends. Germline V CDR1 and CDR2: SGDLS, YYNGEE. The CDR3 sequence: CASSVAAGVGTEAFF. The CDR3 DNA is TGTGCCAGCAGCGTAGCGGCGGGGGTAGGCACTGAAGCTTTCTTT.

This clone has a single count. This chain connects TRBV9 to TRBJ2-3, with no clear D. V lost 0 bases and J 0 bases, leaving 8 bases between the germline ends. This CDR3 has 15 residues. Germline CDR1 SGDLS, CDR2 YYNGEE. The CDR3 coding sequence is TGTGCCAGCAGCGTAGGTGAAGCTAGCACAGATACGCAGTATTTT. This translates into CASSVGEASTDTQYF. Full variable domain (missing parts from reference TRBV9 and TRBJ2-3): DSGVTQTPKHLITATGQRVTLRCSPRSGDLSVYWYQQSLDQGLQFLIQYYNGEERAKGNILERFSAQQFPDLHSELNLSSLELGDSALYFCASSVGEASTDTQYFGPGTRLTVL.

V usage is TRBV6-5 and J usage is TRBJ1-1; D not certain. CDR1 is MNHEY and CDR2 is SVGAGI in the germline V gene. CDR3 length equals 15 residues. Trimming cost V 2 bases and J 0 bases, with 10 bases left between them. Here the CDR3 reads CASSYPPVLNTEAFF. The CDR3 region has the DNA TGTGCCAGCAGTTACCCCCCAGTATTGAACACTGAAGCTTTCTTT.

This chain connects TRBV15 to TRBJ2-3, with 9 bases that match TRBD1. CDR3 length: 15 amino acids. The germline gives CDR1 LNHNV, CDR2 YYDKDF (reference sequence). V was pared by 3 bases and J by 1 base, with 2 bases of the junction left unmatched. As DNA, the CDR3 is TGTGCCACCAGCAGGGACAGGGGTCGCACAGATACGCAGTATTTT. Translation: CATSRDRGRTDTQYF.

In this sample, this clone turned up a few times. The rearrangement links TRBV4-3 to TRBJ1-2, with a tentative D call TRBD1 (5 bases). Trimming took off 4 bases at V and 6 bases at J, with 24 bases between the two ends. The CDR3 runs 17 residues. Germline V lookup: CDR1 LGHNA, CDR2 YSLEER. CDR3 DNA sequence: TGCGCCAGCAGCCGAGAGACGGGAGTGGGGGGGTGGCATGGCTACACCTTC. Protein: CASSRETGVGGWHGYTF.

The rearrangement uses TRBV4-2 and TRBJ1-1; no clear D. CDR1 is LGHNA, CDR2 YNFKEQ, per germline. The CDR3 has 14 residues. Trimming took off 0 bases at V and 1 base at J, with 6 bases between the two ends. The CDR3 loop reads CASSQEVGNTEAFF. In DNA, the CDR3 is TGTGCCAGCAGCCAAGAAGTCGGGAACACTGAAGCTTTCTTT.

The rearrangement joins TRBV6-5 to TRBJ1-2; D remains unclear. V lost 6 bases and J lost 4, with 9 bases in between. CDR3 length equals 12 residues. Germline values: CDR1 MNHEY, CDR2 SVGAGI. CDR3 bases: TGTGCCAGCAGCGTAGCGGGCTATGGCTACACCTTC. It translates to CASSVAGYGYTF.

The chain has TRBV15 and TRBJ2-1, with D hard to call. Trimming removed 8 bases from V and 7 bases from J, with 18 bases in between. The CDR3 has 14 amino acids. Germline CDR1 reads LNHNV; CDR2 reads YYDKDF (reference sequence). The CDR3 sequence is CATSSLQRENEQFF. The CDR3, as DNA: TGTGCCACCTCAAGCCTCCAGCGCGAGAATGAGCAGTTCTTC.

The genes are TRBV6-5 and TRBJ1-5, with TRBD1 matching over 7 bases. The germline V gene encodes CDR1 MNHEY and CDR2 SVGAGI. This CDR3 spans 15 amino acids. The V segment lost 6 bases and the J segment 2 bases; nucleotides outside the gene matches: 7. The CDR3 DNA reads TGTGCCAGCAGCACAGGGGTTAAAGGCAATCAGCCCCAGCATTTT. Its translation is CASSTGVKGNQPQHF.

The V gene is TRBV12-3 or TRBV12-4, the J gene TRBJ2-7; no clear D. This CDR3 region has 12 residues. V was clipped by 3 bases and J by 3 bases, with 6 bases between them. The CDR3: CASSFFRYEQYF. CDR3 DNA sequence: TGTGCCAGCAGTTTCTTCCGCTACGAGCAGTACTTC.

CDR3 DNA sequence: TGCGCCAGCAGCCTAAGCCTGGGACAGGGGAGTCACTATGGCTACACCTTC. Its protein is CASSLSLGQGSHYGYTF. The V gene is TRBV4-1, the J gene TRBJ1-2; TRBD1 matches 10 bases. The V and J ends lost 4 bases and 3 bases, in that order; junction bases with no gene match: 11. CDR3 length: 17 residues. The V gene's germline CDR1 is MGHRA and CDR2 YSYEKL.

CDR3 region: CASKGDSYYEQYF. CDR3 DNA: TGCGCCAGCAAAGGGGACAGCTACTACGAGCAGTACTTC. This chain joins TRBV23-1 and TRBJ2-7, with 7 bases fitting TRBD1. TRBV23-1 is noted as an ORF with a role that remains uncertain. With 7 bases clipped from V and 3 bases from J, the junction kept 6 bases outside the gene matches. The CDR3 runs 13 residues.

The CDR3 loop is CASSWTGDYEQYF. The DNA for the CDR3 is TGTGCCAGTAGTTGGACAGGCGACTACGAGCAGTACTTC. The chain is built from TRBV19 and TRBJ2-7, with 7 nucleotides matching TRBD1. The CDR3 totals 13 residues. Germline lookup yields CDR1 LNHDA and CDR2 SQIVND (reference sequence). The V segment lost 5 bases and the J segment 3 bases; nucleotides outside the gene matches: 4.

This sequence joins TRBV28 and TRBJ1-3; the D is unclear. Germline CDR1 and CDR2: MDHEN and SYDVKM. This CDR3 is 14 amino acids long. Trimming removed 2 bases from V and 4 bases from J, with 9 bases in between. Here the CDR3 reads CASSLGEAGNTIYF. For the CDR3, the DNA is TGTGCCAGCAGTTTAGGAGAGGCGGGAAACACCATATATTTT.